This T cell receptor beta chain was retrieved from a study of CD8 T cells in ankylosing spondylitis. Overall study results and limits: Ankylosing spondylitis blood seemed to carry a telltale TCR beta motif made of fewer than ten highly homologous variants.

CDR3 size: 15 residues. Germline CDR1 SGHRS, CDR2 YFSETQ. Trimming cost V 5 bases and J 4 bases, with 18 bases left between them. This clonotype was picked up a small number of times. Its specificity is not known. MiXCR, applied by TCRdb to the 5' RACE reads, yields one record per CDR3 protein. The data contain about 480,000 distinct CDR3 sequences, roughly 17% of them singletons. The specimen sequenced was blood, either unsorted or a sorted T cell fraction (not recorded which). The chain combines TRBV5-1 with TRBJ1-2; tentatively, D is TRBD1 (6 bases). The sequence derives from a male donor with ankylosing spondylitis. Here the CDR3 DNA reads TGCGCCAGCAGTGAACGAGGGGGGAACGGCTATGGCTACACCTTC. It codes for CASSERGGNGYGYTF.